These 15 T cell receptor beta chains share one sample of origin, sequenced in a study of response to subunit inactivated influenza vaccine. TCRdb processed the RT-PCR reads anew with MiXCR; each CDR3 protein has one entry. This table holds 150,000 to 200,000 distinct CDR3 sequences, over 9.5% found once. These sequences were also reported in another study, on T cells expressing NK-cell markers. From that second work: As the method of synthesis, 5'RACE template switching with UMIs yielded TCR beta cDNA.

The material sequenced was CD8+ T cells sorted from PBMCs, taken about 11 days after vaccination. Every receptor here comes from a man aged 50 to 60 who received an inactivated influenza vaccine.

The chain has TRBV6-2 or TRBV6-3 and TRBJ2-5; no clear D gene. V was trimmed by 2 bases and J by 1 base, leaving 11 bases between them. CDR1 and CDR2 (germline): MNHEY, SVGEGT. The CDR3 is 15 amino acids. The CDR3 nucleotides read TGTGCCAGCAGTTACGGAGCTACCCCCCAAGAGACCCAGTACTTC. Translating it yields CASSYGATPQETQYF.

This sequence joins TRBV29-1 and TRBJ2-1, with D uncertain. With 7 bases removed from V and 1 base from J, the gap between germline ends came to 8 bases. This CDR3 is built from 12 residues. The V gene's germline CDR1 is SQVTM and CDR2 ANQGSEA. CDR3 residues: CSGGFSYNEQFF. The CDR3, as DNA: TGCAGCGGGGGATTTTCCTACAATGAGCAGTTCTTC.

The table lists this clonotype with many counts. This chain links TRBV12-2 with TRBJ1-6. TRBV12-2 is given as a pseudogene. This CDR3 has 17 residues. The CDR3 loop reads CASRFNAAEGNNSPLHF. As DNA, the CDR3 is TGTGCAAGTCGCTTTAATGCCGCGGAGGGCAATAATTCACCCCTCCACTTT.

Many counts were recorded for this clonotype. The V gene is TRBV5-5, the J gene TRBJ2-7, with 8 bases lining up with TRBD2. V lost 1 base and J lost 7; bases outside the gene matches: 13. The germline V gene encodes CDR1 SGHKS and CDR2 YYEKEE (reference sequence). CDR3 length: 16 residues. The CDR3 is CASSLPAGVAGYEQYF. CDR3 bases: TGTGCCAGCAGCTTGCCCGCCGGAGTAGCGGGGTATGAGCAGTACTTC.

The sample holds one count of this clonotype. The chain couples TRBV27 to TRBJ2-7; 8 bases align to TRBD1. CDR1 is MNHEY and CDR2 is SMNVEV in the germline V gene (reference sequence). V was pared by 6 bases and J by 8 bases, with 9 bases of the junction left unmatched. The CDR3 is 13 amino acids. This CDR3 reads CASSRQGFSKQYF. The CDR3 DNA reads as TGTGCCAGCAGCCGACAGGGGTTTAGCAAGCAGTACTTC.

This clonotype occurred once. This sequence joins TRBV6-1 and TRBJ2-3; 8 bases fit TRBD2. The V segment lost 4 bases and the J segment 7 bases; nucleotides outside the gene matches: 4. This CDR3 contains 13 residues. Germline-derived CDR1 and CDR2 are MNHNS and SASEGT. CDR3 amino acids: CASSGGRWHTQYF. DNA of the CDR3: TGTGCCAGCAGTGGCGGGAGGTGGCATACGCAGTATTTT.

This clonotype was detected many times. V and J are TRBV6-5 and TRBJ2-1; D unresolved. Per germline, CDR1 MNHEY and CDR2 SVGAGI. The ends were cut back, 1 base at V and 2 bases at J, with 15 bases in the middle. The CDR3 spans 17 residues. CDR3 in DNA: TGTGCCAGCAGTTACTTCATCGGACGTAGTACCTACAATGAGCAGTTCTTC. Translation gives CASSYFIGRSTYNEQFF.

This clonotype has just a few counts. The chain uses TRBV11-2 and TRBJ1-1, with D uncertain. Germline values: CDR1 SGHAT, CDR2 FQNNGV. CDR3 length: 17 residues. Deletions cut 0 bases from V and 1 base from J, with 15 bases between. CDR3 protein: CASSLELGGRQNTEAFF. The CDR3 DNA is TGTGCCAGCAGCTTAGAATTAGGCGGCCGCCAGAACACTGAAGCTTTCTTT.

Relative to its sample, this clonotype is large. This sequence joins TRBV10-3 and TRBJ2-5, with 8 positions matching TRBD1. The CDR3 runs to 14 residues. V was pared by 5 bases and J by 4 bases, with 6 bases of the junction left unmatched. Germline V gene lookup returns CDR1 ENHRY and CDR2 SYGVKD. The CDR3 DNA follows: TGTGCCATCAGTCGGGCAGGGGGCGGAGAGACCCAGTACTTC. Its translation: CAISRAGGGETQYF.

CDR3 nucleotides: TGTGCCAGTAGTGCCTCGACAGGTGGGGGTTACGAGCAGTACTTC. It is translated as CASSASTGGGYEQYF. J is TRBJ2-7 and V is TRBV19; D is possibly TRBD1 (6 bases). Per the germline V gene, CDR1 is LNHDA and CDR2 is SQIVND (reference sequence). CDR3 length: 15 amino acids. Trimming shortened V by 5 bases and J by 4 bases, and 18 bases separated the two germline ends.

This clonotype was observed a few times. The CDR3 is CASSYSTPMNTEAFF. CDR3 coding DNA: TGTGCCAGCAGTTACTCGACCCCAATGAACACTGAAGCTTTCTTT. The chain couples TRBV6-2 or TRBV6-3 to TRBJ1-1; D gene uncertain. The CDR3 length is 15 residues. CDR1 is MNHEY, CDR2 SVGEGT, per germline. Deletions cut 0 bases from V and 0 bases from J, with 8 bases between.

This clonotype was recorded a few times. The V call is TRBV7-9, the J call TRBJ1-1; D is unclear. Trimming pared 1 base from V and 8 bases from J, leaving 14 bases between. Germline V gene lookup returns CDR1 SEHNR and CDR2 FQNEAQ (reference sequence). This CDR3 contains 14 residues. The CDR3 nucleotides are TGTGCCAGCAGCTTAGTTCGGGGTTTTGACGAAGCTTTCTTT. Translation: CASSLVRGFDEAFF. The variable domain in full, completed from reference TRBV7-9 and TRBJ1-1, reads DTGVSQNPRHKITKRGQNVTFRCDPISEHNRLYWYRQTLGQGPEFLTYFQNEAQLEKSRLLSDRFSAERPKGSFSTLEIQRTEQGDSAMYLCASSLVRGFDEAFFGQGTRLTVV.

The V and J genes are TRBV7-2 and TRBJ2-5; 10 bases fit TRBD2. V shed 5 bases and J 5 bases; nucleotides not matched to a gene: 5. The CDR3 covers 14 residues. In germline, CDR1 is SGHTA, CDR2 FQGNSA. In DNA form, the CDR3 reads TGTGCCAGCAGCCCAGCGGGGGGGTCGGAGACCCAGTACTTC. Its protein product is CASSPAGGSETQYF. The full variable domain, completed using reference TRBV7-2 and TRBJ2-5, is GAGVSQSPSNKVTEKGKDVELRCDPISGHTALYWYRQSLGQGLEFLIYFQGNSAPDKSGLPSDRFSAERTGGSVSTLTIQRTQQEDSAVYLCASSPAGGSETQYFGPGTRLLVL.

DNA of the CDR3: TGTGCCAGCAGCTTAGAGCTAGCGGGGAACACAGATACGCAGTATTTT. Protein sequence: CASSLELAGNTDTQYF. The V and J genes are TRBV11-2 and TRBJ2-3, with 9 bases matching TRBD2. The J segment lost 2 bases and the V segment lost 0 bases, leaving 3 bases of the junction unmatched. Germline V gene data show CDR1 as SGHAT and CDR2 as FQNNGV. This CDR3 contains 16 residues.

The chain carries TRBV4-2 and TRBJ2-5, with D tentatively TRBD1 (6 bases). This CDR3 region has 16 residues. Trimming took off 2 bases at V and 2 bases at J, with 15 bases between the two ends. CDR1 is LGHNA and CDR2 is YNFKEQ in the germline V gene. The CDR3 reads CASSQLSTGPQETQYF. In nucleotides, the CDR3 is TGTGCCAGCAGCCAACTTTCGACAGGACCACAAGAGACCCAGTACTTC.